These 21 T cell receptor beta chains were all obtained from the same sample, sequenced in a study of blood T cell repertoires in COVID-19. Produced via immunoSEQ multiplex PCR; TCRdb's table is partial and in-frame only. The sample has hundreds of thousands of clones, around nine tenths seen once. The sequencing input was PBMCs or T cells enriched from blood (not recorded which). The receptors shown here come from a woman in her fifties or sixties with acute COVID-19.

The chain joins TRBV6-2 or TRBV6-3 to TRBJ1-5, with D maybe TRBD1 (6 bases). Trimming shortened V by 6 bases and J by 2 bases, and 14 bases separated the two germline ends. CDR1 and CDR2 (germline): MNHEY, SVGEGT. The CDR3 loop spans 15 amino acids. The CDR3 spells CASSFAGAGNQPQHF. For the CDR3, the DNA is TGTGCCAGCAGCTTCGCGGGGGCTGGCAATCAGCCCCAGCATTTT.

This clone occurred once. The CDR3 DNA reads TGTGCCAGCTCGCAGGGTTTCCAAGAGACCCAGTACTTC. As protein: CASSQGFQETQYF. The rearrangement joins TRBV18 to TRBJ2-5, with D tentatively TRBD1 (5 bases). The V gene's germline CDR1 is KGHSH and CDR2 LQKENI. The CDR3 is 13 residues long. Trimming took 6 bases from V and 1 from J, leaving 9 bases between them.

V usage is TRBV6-1 and J usage is TRBJ2-5; D is uncertain. Germline assignment: CDR1 MNHNS and CDR2 SASEGT. Trimming stripped 1 base from V and 5 bases from J, with 11 bases between. This CDR3 is built from 14 residues. CDR3 in DNA: TGTGCCAGCAGTGAAGGGAGCCCACGGGAGACCCAGTACTTC. The encoded protein is CASSEGSPRETQYF.

The chain couples TRBV7-3 to TRBJ2-5; a weak D match, TRBD2 (5 bases). The germline gives CDR1 SGHTA, CDR2 FQGTGA. The CDR3 is made up of 15 amino acids. V was clipped by 5 bases and J by 2 bases, with 15 bases between them. The CDR3 region has the DNA TGTGCCAGCAGCGCACATGGACTCGTACAAGAGACCCAGTACTTC. Amino acids: CASSAHGLVQETQYF. The full variable domain, completed using reference TRBV7-3 and TRBJ2-5, is GAGVSQTPSNKVTEKGKYVELRCDPISGHTALYWYRQSLGQGPEFLIYFQGTGAADDSGLPNDRFFAVRPEGSVSTLKIQRTERGDSAVYLCASSAHGLVQETQYFGPGTRLLVL.

This clone has only one observation. The J gene is TRBJ2-7, the V gene TRBV7-9, with D unresolved. Germline assignment: CDR1 SEHNR and CDR2 FQNEAQ (reference sequence). This CDR3 spans 13 amino acids. V lost 5 bases and J 4 bases, leaving 12 bases between the germline ends. The CDR3: CASSGRHLYEQYF. The CDR3 bases are TGTGCCAGCAGCGGGCGACACTTATACGAGCAGTACTTC.

The gene calls are TRBV28 and TRBJ2-3; weak D call: TRBD2 (7 bases). Trimming removed 11 bases from V and 6 bases from J, with 30 bases in between. CDR3 size: 17 residues. Germline CDR1 MDHEN, CDR2 SYDVKM. This CDR3 reads CASNLWGAGRGSDTQYF. The DNA of the CDR3 is TGTGCCTCCAATCTCTGGGGGGCGGGGCGGGGGTCCGATACGCAGTATTTT.

The chain recombines TRBV18 with TRBJ1-1; the match to TRBD1 covers 9 bases. The CDR3 contains 16 residues. The ends lost 3 bases at V and 5 bases at J; junction bases unmatched: 10. Germline values: CDR1 KGHSH, CDR2 LQKENI. CDR3 region: CASSPAWDRVTTEAFF. DNA for the CDR3: TGTGCCAGCTCACCCGCGTGGGACAGGGTGACGACTGAAGCTTTCTTT.

The chain carries TRBV7-9 and TRBJ2-7, with TRBD1 matching 10 bases. The CDR3 covers 14 residues. Trimming at V came to 5 bases and at J to 5 bases, leaving 6 bases not matched to a gene. Germline CDR1 reads SEHNR; CDR2 reads FQNEAQ (reference sequence). The CDR3 loop is CASSPRQGANEQYF. The CDR3 coding sequence is TGTGCCAGCAGCCCGCGACAGGGGGCAAACGAGCAGTACTTC.

The J gene is TRBJ1-2, the V gene TRBV28, with D possibly matching TRBD1 (5 bases). The V gene lost 2 bases and the J gene lost 2 bases, with 6 bases spanning the gap. This CDR3 contains 13 residues. Germline loops: CDR1 MDHEN, CDR2 SYDVKM. CDR3 amino acids: CASSLGGNYGYTF. DNA for the CDR3: TGTGCCAGCAGTTTAGGGGGGAACTATGGCTACACCTTC.

This chain uses TRBV11-3 with TRBJ2-1; 7 bases agree with TRBD2. Per germline, CDR1 SGHNT and CDR2 YENEEA. CDR3 length equals 13 residues. Trimming removed 4 bases from V and 6 bases from J; junction bases left unmatched: 3. CDR3 region: CASSSGLGNEQFF. As DNA, the CDR3 is TGTGCCAGCAGCTCCGGACTAGGCAATGAGCAGTTCTTC.

The gene calls are TRBV6-1 and TRBJ2-7; a weak D match, TRBD1 (6 bases). Germline V CDR1 and CDR2: MNHNS, SASEGT. The V end lost 2 bases, the J end lost 6 bases, and 8 bases lay between the germline ends. This CDR3 has 12 residues. The CDR3, as DNA: TGTGCCAGCAGTGAAACAGGGTCCGAGCAGTACTTC. This codes for CASSETGSEQYF.

The table lists this clone with a count of one. The chain carries TRBV20-1 and TRBJ2-5; D remains ambiguous. V lost 1 base and J lost 4, with 4 bases in between. The CDR3 extends over 11 amino acids. Germline CDR1 DFQATT, CDR2 SNEGSKA (reference sequence). CDR3 sequence: CSARVIETQYF. CDR3 sequence (DNA): TGCAGTGCTAGAGTTATAGAGACCCAGTACTTC.

This chain connects TRBV7-3 to TRBJ1-6; a weak D match, TRBD1 (6 bases). Deletions cut 8 bases from V and 10 bases from J, with 12 bases between. The CDR3 runs 12 residues. From germline, CDR1 is SGHTA and CDR2 FQGTGA. CDR3 DNA sequence: TGTGCCAGCGCAACAGGGACGTCACCCCTCCACTTT. This translates into CASATGTSPLHF.

The rearrangement uses TRBV5-1 and TRBJ2-1; maybe TRBD1 (6 bases). The CDR3 sequence is 15 residues long. V lost 4 bases, J lost 0 bases, and 11 bases lay in between. CDR1 and CDR2 from the germline V gene are SGHRS and YFSETQ. CDR3 sequence (DNA): TGCGCCAGCAGCCCGGGACATTACTCCTACAATGAGCAGTTCTTC. It specifies CASSPGHYSYNEQFF.

This sequence joins TRBV9 and TRBJ2-1; 8 bases agree with TRBD2. The germline V gene encodes CDR1 SGDLS and CDR2 YYNGEE. CDR3 length: 16 amino acids. J was trimmed by 4 bases and V by 3 bases; bases with no gene match: 9. CDR3 bases: TGTGCCAGCAGCGCCATAAGCGGGGGCGTTTACAATGAGCAGTTCTTC. This sequence encodes CASSAISGGVYNEQFF.

This clone was detected only once. The same CDR3 arises from other DNA sequences in this sample as well. This rearrangement joins TRBV20-1 to TRBJ1-2, with a possible D match to TRBD1 (6 bases). CDR1 is DFQATT, CDR2 SNEGSKA, per germline (reference sequence). Trimming took off 3 bases at V and 5 bases at J, with 10 bases between the two ends. The CDR3 runs to 12 residues. The CDR3 coding sequence is TGCAGTGCTAGTCCAGGGGATTATGGCTACACCTTC. Protein sequence: CSASPGDYGYTF.

This clone was seen just once. CDR3 bases: TGCGCCAGCAGCAACTTAGCGGGGTCCTCCTTTAATGAGCAGTTCTTC. Encoded protein: CASSNLAGSSFNEQFF. The rearrangement joins TRBV5-1 to TRBJ2-1, with TRBD2 identical over 8 bases. The CDR3 is 16 residues long. Germline V gene lookup returns CDR1 SGHRS and CDR2 YFSETQ. V lost 4 bases to trimming and J lost 7 bases; unmatched junction nucleotides: 13.

The chain employs TRBV27 and TRBJ2-2; TRBD2 matches at 7 bases. The germline gives CDR1 MNHEY, CDR2 SMNVEV (reference sequence). Losses at the gene ends were 5 bases for V and 3 bases for J; bases not matched to a gene: 6. The CDR3 has 15 amino acids. Here the CDR3 DNA reads TGTGCCAGCAGTAGGGCGGGGGTGGACACCGGGGAGCTGTTTTTT. This gives the protein CASSRAGVDTGELFF.

This chain uses TRBV4-2 with TRBJ2-7; D is possibly TRBD1 (6 bases). V was pared by 8 bases and J by 0 bases, with 11 bases between. CDR1 is LGHNA, CDR2 YNFKEQ, per germline. There are 13 residues in the CDR3. The CDR3 sequence is CASRGQSSYEQYF. The CDR3 nucleotides read TGTGCCAGCCGAGGACAGAGCTCCTACGAGCAGTACTTC.

The chain employs TRBV2 and TRBJ1-1; TRBD1 might be the D (5 bases). CDR1 is SNHLY, CDR2 FYNNEI, per germline. CDR3 length: 14 residues. Trimming took off 6 bases at V and 5 bases at J, with 16 bases between the two ends. This CDR3 reads CASRTLRQNTEAFF. CDR3 coding DNA: TGTGCCAGCAGAACCCTTAGACAGAATACTGAAGCTTTCTTT.

J is TRBJ1-1 and V is TRBV7-2, with TRBD1 matching 8 bases. The CDR3 runs 14 residues. Germline loops: CDR1 SGHTA, CDR2 FQGNSA. Unmatched junction bases numbered 4, after V lost 5 bases and J lost 2 bases. DNA of the CDR3: TGTGCCAGCAGCGGGGGACAGGCTAACACTGAAGCTTTCTTT. Protein product: CASSGGQANTEAFF.